These T cell receptor beta chains were read from a single sample in a study of Graves' ophthalmopathy and Graves' hyperthyroidism. MiXCR was run by TCRdb on the multiplex PCR reads, yielding one entry per CDR3 protein. The sample contains about 700,000 distinct CDR3 sequences, about two fifths of which appear only once. Input material: peripheral blood. These receptor sequences come from an adult man with Graves' ophthalmopathy. The CDR3 runs from the conserved cysteine through the conserved F or W. D genes are given only for firm matches. Part of the rows lack a size; the others show once, few, many or a class for expanded clones.

cdr3_aa: CASSDRMGSGYTF; cdr3_nt: TGTGCCAGCAGTGACAGGATGGGCAGCGGCTACACCTTC; clone_size: NA; j_call: TRBJ1-2; d_call: NA; v_call: TRBV7-9
cdr3_aa: CSVRVVEGAETQHF; cdr3_nt: TGCAGCGTTCGTGTAGTCGAGGGGGCAGAGACCCAGCATTTT; clone_size: NA; j_call: TRBJ1-5; d_call: TRBD1; v_call: TRBV29-1
cdr3_aa: CASSLGAQEQYF; cdr3_nt: TGCGCCAGCAGCTTGGGGGCGCAAGAGCAGTACTTC; clone_size: NA; j_call: TRBJ2-7; d_call: NA; v_call: TRBV5-1
cdr3_aa: CASSRLGQQETQYF; cdr3_nt: TGTGCCAGCAGTAGACTCGGACAGCAAGAGACCCAGTACTTC; clone_size: many; j_call: TRBJ2-5; d_call: NA; v_call: TRBV6-6
cdr3_aa: CASSQRPGQDISGNTIYF; cdr3_nt: TGTGCCAGCAGTCAACGACCGGGACAGGACATCTCTGGAAACACCATATATTTT; clone_size: NA; j_call: TRBJ1-3; d_call: TRBD1; v_call: TRBV25-1
cdr3_aa: CASSLHRGNYGYTF; cdr3_nt: TGTGCCAGCAGCTTGCACAGGGGTAACTATGGCTACACCTTC; clone_size: many; j_call: TRBJ1-2; d_call: TRBD1; v_call: TRBV5-5
cdr3_aa: CAGSPQTLNSEAFF; cdr3_nt: TGCGCCGGCAGCCCTCAGACCCTGAACAGTGAAGCTTTCTTT; clone_size: NA; j_call: TRBJ1-1; d_call: NA; v_call: TRBV5-1
cdr3_aa: CSVPMPLTGELFF; cdr3_nt: TGCAGCGTTCCTATGCCCCTCACCGGGGAGCTGTTTTTT; clone_size: many; j_call: TRBJ2-2; d_call: NA; v_call: TRBV29-1
cdr3_aa: CASSRTGGTVGYGYTF; cdr3_nt: TGTGCCAGCAGCCGGACAGGGGGTACAGTCGGCTATGGCTACACCTTC; clone_size: NA; j_call: TRBJ1-2; d_call: TRBD1; v_call: TRBV6-2/TRBV6-3
cdr3_aa: CSASGPPDTEAFF; cdr3_nt: TGCAGTGCTAGTGGACCCCCGGACACTGAAGCTTTCTTT; clone_size: many; j_call: TRBJ1-1; d_call: NA; v_call: TRBV20-1
cdr3_aa: CASSTGTGKGKLFF; cdr3_nt: TGTGCCAGCAGCACAGGGACAGGGAAGGGAAAACTGTTTTTT; clone_size: NA; j_call: TRBJ1-4; d_call: TRBD1; v_call: TRBV7-2
cdr3_aa: CASSLQGAGYTEAFF; cdr3_nt: TGTGCCAGCAGTTTACAGGGCGCGGGGTACACTGAAGCTTTCTTT; clone_size: many; j_call: TRBJ1-1; d_call: NA; v_call: TRBV6-5
cdr3_aa: CASSLQVFTGELFF; cdr3_nt: TGCGCCAGCAGCTTACAGGTGTTCACCGGGGAGCTGTTTTTT; clone_size: few; j_call: TRBJ2-2; d_call: NA; v_call: TRBV5-1
cdr3_aa: CASSHPGQGFEQYF; cdr3_nt: TGCGCCAGCAGCCATCCGGGACAGGGGTTCGAGCAGTACTTC; clone_size: few; j_call: TRBJ2-7; d_call: TRBD1; v_call: TRBV7-9
cdr3_aa: CAISDRGLDGYTF; cdr3_nt: TGTGCCATTTCTGACAGGGGCTTGGATGGCTACACCTTC; clone_size: NA; j_call: TRBJ1-2; d_call: TRBD1; v_call: TRBV10-3
cdr3_aa: CASSVWGTGTDTQYF; cdr3_nt: TGTGCCAGCAGCGTTTGGGGGACGGGCACAGATACGCAGTACTTC; clone_size: NA; j_call: TRBJ2-5; d_call: NA; v_call: TRBV9
cdr3_aa: CASSSFGLEPVETQYF; cdr3_nt: TGCGCCAGCAGCTCGTTCGGACTAGAGCCTGTGGAGACCCAGTACTTC; clone_size: many; j_call: TRBJ2-5; d_call: TRBD2; v_call: TRBV5-1
cdr3_aa: CATSEIALGLAGELFF; cdr3_nt: TGTGCCACCAGTGAGATCGCCCTCGGGTTGGCCGGGGAGCTGTTTTTT; clone_size: NA; j_call: TRBJ2-2; d_call: NA; v_call: TRBV24-1
cdr3_aa: CASRDTGGGEQYF; cdr3_nt: TGTGCCAGCAGAGATACCGGGGGGGGAGAGCAGTACTTC; clone_size: NA; j_call: TRBJ2-7; d_call: TRBD2; v_call: TRBV7-9
cdr3_aa: CAIKGRSGGNTIYF; cdr3_nt: TGTGCCATCAAGGGTAGGAGCGGAGGGAACACCATATATTTT; clone_size: few; j_call: TRBJ1-3; d_call: NA; v_call: TRBV10-3
cdr3_aa: CASSQHGTGASYEQYF; cdr3_nt: TGTGCCAGCAGCCAACACGGGACAGGGGCTAGCTACGAGCAGTACTTC; clone_size: NA; j_call: TRBJ2-7; d_call: TRBD1; v_call: TRBV3-1
cdr3_aa: CASSQEGLNTEAFF; cdr3_nt: TGTGCCAGCAGCCAAGAGGGGTTGAACACTGAAGCTTTCTTT; clone_size: NA; j_call: TRBJ1-1; d_call: NA; v_call: TRBV3-1
cdr3_aa: CASSEADRDSPLHF; cdr3_nt: TGTGCCAGCAGTGAAGCGGACAGAGATTCACCCCTCCACTTT; clone_size: many; j_call: TRBJ1-6; d_call: NA; v_call: TRBV6-1
cdr3_aa: CASSSGQGLLDTEAFF; cdr3_nt: TGTGCCAGCAGCTCGGGACAGGGTTTGTTGGACACTGAAGCTTTCTTT; clone_size: NA; j_call: TRBJ1-1; d_call: TRBD1; v_call: TRBV9
cdr3_aa: CASSLTPGHQTQYF; cdr3_nt: TGTGCCAGCAGCCTTACGCCGGGACACCAGACCCAGTACTTC; clone_size: NA; j_call: TRBJ2-5; d_call: NA; v_call: TRBV7-2
cdr3_aa: CASSQGREIEKLFF; cdr3_nt: TGTGCCAGCAGCCAAGGCAGGGAAATTGAAAAACTGTTTTTT; clone_size: NA; j_call: TRBJ1-4; d_call: NA; v_call: TRBV7-9
cdr3_aa: CSVEGDGSPEETQYF; cdr3_nt: TGCAGCGTTGAAGGCGACGGTTCGCCCGAAGAGACCCAGTACTTC; clone_size: NA; j_call: TRBJ2-5; d_call: NA; v_call: TRBV29-1
cdr3_aa: CASSFKIDTGELFF; cdr3_nt: TGCGCCAGCAGCTTCAAGATAGACACCGGGGAGCTGTTTTTT; clone_size: few; j_call: TRBJ2-2; d_call: NA; v_call: TRBV5-1
cdr3_aa: CASSEGGSRGVGYTF; cdr3_nt: TGTGCCAGCAGTGAAGGTGGCTCCAGGGGCGTAGGCTACACCTTC; clone_size: NA; j_call: TRBJ1-2; d_call: NA; v_call: TRBV25-1
cdr3_aa: CASSVAWRVKLSGELFF; cdr3_nt: TGTGCCAGCAGCGTAGCTTGGAGGGTAAAGCTTTCCGGGGAGCTGTTTTTT; clone_size: many; j_call: TRBJ2-2; d_call: NA; v_call: TRBV9
cdr3_aa: CASSRQTQETQYF; cdr3_nt: TGTGCCAGCAGCCGACAGACCCAAGAGACCCAGTACTTC; clone_size: many; j_call: TRBJ2-5; d_call: NA; v_call: TRBV7-9
cdr3_aa: CAISPGGFWLFF; cdr3_nt: TGTGCCATCAGTCCTGGAGGATTTTGGCTGTTTTTT; clone_size: NA; j_call: TRBJ2-2; d_call: NA; v_call: TRBV10-3
cdr3_aa: CSASPGTGGETQYF; cdr3_nt: TGCAGTGCCAGTCCCGGGACAGGGGGGGAGACCCAGTACTTC; clone_size: few; j_call: TRBJ2-5; d_call: TRBD1; v_call: TRBV20-1
cdr3_aa: CASSPRTGLYGYTF; cdr3_nt: TGTGCCAGCAGCCCAAGGACAGGCCTTTATGGCTACACCTTC; clone_size: many; j_call: TRBJ1-2; d_call: TRBD1; v_call: TRBV9
cdr3_aa: CASSAGRLHF; cdr3_nt: TGTGCCAGCAGCGCGGGACGCCTCCACTTT; clone_size: NA; j_call: TRBJ1-6; d_call: NA; v_call: TRBV9
cdr3_aa: CASSLLDGSGNTIYF; cdr3_nt: TGTGCCAGCAGCTTGCTGGATGGCTCTGGAAACACCATATATTTT; clone_size: NA; j_call: TRBJ1-3; d_call: NA; v_call: TRBV7-2
cdr3_aa: CASAQNSNQPQHF; cdr3_nt: TGTGCCAGCGCCCAGAATAGCAATCAGCCCCAGCATTTT; clone_size: many; j_call: TRBJ1-5; d_call: NA; v_call: TRBV6-5